This T cell receptor beta chain was recorded in a study of high-grade serous ovarian cancer treatment subgroups. Study background: On average, approximately 15,000 reads and 7,494 unique TCR beta rearrangements were obtained per sample.

The table came from immunoSEQ multiplex PCR; TCRdb's copy has only in-frame clones and leaves some out. The top ten hold around 1.7% of the sample, which has 10,000 or so clones, about 85% seen once. Tumor tissue was taken before any definitive surgery or chemotherapy was given. The CDR3 length is 14 residues. V lost 4 bases and J lost 4, with 15 bases in between. CDR1 SGDLS and CDR2 YYNGEE come from the germline V gene. The source is a human donor with high-grade serous ovarian cancer. V is TRBV9 and J is TRBJ2-7, with D perhaps matching TRBD1 or TRBD2 (5 bases each). Sequenced: tumor tissue. CDR3 nucleotides: TGTGCCAGCAGCCCTCGGGACGGGGTGTACGAGCAGTACTTC. It codes for CASSPRDGVYEQYF.